Listed here are 5 T cell receptor beta chains from one sample, sequenced in a study of PD-L1 blockade in urothelial cancer. The data were produced by immunoSEQ multiplex PCR, yet TCRdb's version contains in-frame clones alone and is incomplete. The table lists fewer than 30,000 clones, 80% to 85% of them singletons, with 9.6% in the top ten. Sequenced material: PBMCs, taken around atezolizumab (anti-PD-L1) treatment. The receptors come from a man between 65 and 85 years old with urothelial cancer.

This clone appeared once. V is TRBV9 and J is TRBJ2-1; D unresolved. Germline lookup yields CDR1 SGDLS and CDR2 YYNGEE. V shed 0 bases and J shed 1 base, with 8 bases lying between them. CDR3 length: 15 amino acids. The CDR3 loop reads CASSVAIQSYNEQFF. The DNA for the CDR3 is TGTGCCAGCAGCGTAGCTATCCAATCCTACAATGAGCAGTTCTTC.

This CDR3 reads CASSPRGKGNQPQHF. CDR3 coding DNA: TGTGCCAGCAGCCCCCGAGGGAAGGGCAATCAGCCCCAGCATTTT. The V call is TRBV28, the J call TRBJ1-5; the D is unclear. Germline V gives CDR1 MDHEN, CDR2 SYDVKM. Trimming took off 6 bases at V and 2 bases at J, with 14 bases between the two ends. The CDR3 is 15 residues long.

The rearrangement joins TRBV6-1 to TRBJ1-3, with D unclear. This CDR3 is 15 amino acids long. Germline assignment: CDR1 MNHNS and CDR2 SASEGT. V gave up 1 base and J gave up 0 bases, with 7 bases separating them. The CDR3: CASSEGRSSGNTIYF. The CDR3 bases are TGTGCCAGCAGTGAAGGTCGCAGCTCTGGAAACACCATATATTTT.

This clone has a single count. This chain joins TRBV18 and TRBJ2-4, with D perhaps TRBD1 (6 bases). This CDR3 spans 16 amino acids. Trimming cost V 2 bases and J 8 bases, with 19 bases left between them. Germline V gene sequence: CDR1 KGHSH, CDR2 LQKENI. The CDR3 nucleotides read TGTGCCAGCTCACCAAAGCCCCCAGGGGTGCTGGACATTCAGTACTTC. It specifies CASSPKPPGVLDIQYF.

The V call is TRBV2, the J call TRBJ1-5; 10 bases line up with TRBD1. Germline CDR1 SNHLY, CDR2 FYNNEI. V was pared by 6 bases and J by 5 bases, with 10 bases of the junction left unmatched. The CDR3 spans 16 residues. Here the CDR3 reads CASRPSGDRGYQPQHF. CDR3 in DNA: TGTGCCAGCAGACCGTCGGGGGACAGGGGATATCAGCCCCAGCATTTT. Based on the CDR3 plus reference TRBV2 and TRBJ1-5, the full variable domain is EPEVTQTPSHQVTQMGQEVILRCVPISNHLYFYWYRQILGQKVEFLVSFYNNEISEKSEIFDDQFSVERPDGSNFTLKIRSTKLEDSAMYFCASRPSGDRGYQPQHFGDGTRLSIL.